This T cell receptor (beta chain) was recorded in a study of blood T cell repertoires in COVID-19. Clones were read by immunoSEQ multiplex PCR, and TCRdb kept only the in-frame ones, dropping some. The data show roughly 190,000 clones, approximately 84% seen once. This CDR3 is built from 15 residues. The germline gives CDR1 MDHEN, CDR2 SYDVKM. Trimming pared 4 bases from V and 3 bases from J, leaving 12 bases between. The receptor comes from a young woman who had recovered from COVID-19. This chain uses TRBV28 with TRBJ2-2; a possible D gene is TRBD1 (6 bases). The specimen sequenced was PBMCs or T cells enriched from blood (not recorded which). DNA of the CDR3: TGTGCCAGCAGTTCCCAAGGGGGATACACCGGGGAGCTGTTTTTT. Translated, it gives CASSSQGGYTGELFF.